These 25 T cell receptor beta chains came from one sample sequenced in a study of T cell repertoires in cytomegalovirus infection. TCRdb passed the reads through MiXCR, listing each CDR3 protein once. The table has 120,000 to 150,000 distinct CDR3 sequences, roughly 6.5% seen once. The material sequenced was PBMCs. Receptors originate from a human donor in good health (CMV status not recorded). Some clones in this sample may be carry-over from other donors' samples.

The table lists this clonotype with many counts. The chain couples TRBV2 to TRBJ1-4; maybe TRBD1 (6 bases). The CDR3 runs to 14 residues. Germline V gives CDR1 SNHLY, CDR2 FYNNEI. The germline V and J ends were trimmed by 5 bases and 10 bases, with 17 bases remaining between them. The CDR3 DNA is TGTGCCAGCAGTATCGGGGGCCCGGAGGGAAAACTGTTTTTT. Its translation: CASSIGGPEGKLFF.

This clonotype was found a few times. This chain joins TRBV7-6 and TRBJ1-3; D is unclear. V was trimmed by 5 bases and J by 4 bases, leaving 18 bases between them. Per the germline V gene, CDR1 is SGHVS and CDR2 is FNYEAQ. The length of the CDR3 is 16 residues. The CDR3 reads CASSELTANLGNTIYF. The CDR3 DNA is TGTGCCAGCAGCGAGCTGACCGCGAACCTAGGAAACACCATATATTTT.

This clonotype showed up just a few times. This chain uses TRBV29-1 with TRBJ2-3, with D uncertain. CDR1 is SQVTM and CDR2 is ANQGSEA in the germline V gene. Trimming removed 8 bases from V and 0 bases from J, with 15 bases in between. The CDR3 length is 14 residues. CDR3 sequence: CSISRVTSTDTQYF. For the CDR3, the DNA is TGCAGCATTAGCCGGGTTACTAGCACAGATACGCAGTATTTT.

This clonotype showed up many times. This chain connects TRBV7-2 to TRBJ2-7; 11 bases line up with TRBD2. With 4 bases clipped from V and 2 bases from J, the junction kept 7 bases outside the gene matches. The CDR3 has 16 residues. CDR1 is SGHTA and CDR2 is FQGNSA in the germline V gene. CDR3 coding DNA: TGTGCCAGCAGCTCCGCTACTAGCGGGGGAACCTACGAGCAGTACTTC. This sequence encodes CASSSATSGGTYEQYF.

In its sample, this clonotype was seen many times. This chain links TRBV19 with TRBJ1-5; D unresolved. The CDR3 is 14 residues long. Germline V gives CDR1 LNHDA, CDR2 SQIVND (reference sequence). The V end lost 4 bases, the J end lost 5 bases, and 12 bases lay between the germline ends. CDR3 in DNA: TGTGCCAGTAGTAAGACGTCAGGTTATCAGCCCCAGCATTTT. Translated, it gives CASSKTSGYQPQHF.

The chain couples TRBV6-4 to TRBJ1-1; 10 bases align to TRBD1. Germline V lookup: CDR1 MRHNA, CDR2 SNTAGT. The CDR3 runs 18 residues. The V and J ends lost 1 base and 0 bases, in that order; junction bases with no gene match: 8. The CDR3 sequence is CASSDLGQGPYMNTEAFF. CDR3 bases: TGTGCCAGCAGTGACTTGGGACAGGGGCCCTACATGAACACTGAAGCTTTCTTT.

There are a few counts of this clonotype. The J gene is TRBJ2-1, the V gene TRBV9; a weak D match, TRBD1 (6 bases). Trimming removed 3 bases at V and 5 bases at J, with 12 bases between. This CDR3 contains 14 residues. Looked up from germline, CDR1 is SGDLS and CDR2 is YYNGEE. CDR3 region: CASSGDMGHNEQFF. The CDR3 nucleotides read TGTGCCAGCAGCGGGGACATGGGACACAATGAGCAGTTCTTC.

This clonotype was observed many times. The chain joins TRBV4-2 to TRBJ1-1; D remains unclear. CDR3 length equals 14 residues. Germline V gene lookup returns CDR1 LGHNA and CDR2 YNFKEQ. V lost 0 bases and J lost 0, with 5 bases in between. The CDR3 sequence is CASSQELMNTEAFF. The CDR3 region has the DNA TGTGCCAGCAGCCAAGAGCTCATGAACACTGAAGCTTTCTTT.

This clonotype occurred many times. The chain employs TRBV19 and TRBJ1-4, with no clear D. V lost 3 bases and J 16 bases, leaving 15 bases between the germline ends. CDR3 length equals 12 residues. Germline CDR1 is LNHDA and CDR2 is SQIVND (reference sequence). CDR3 amino acids: CASSIPGRAPFF. For the CDR3, the DNA is TGTGCCAGTAGTATCCCGGGGAGGGCTCCGTTTTTT.

This clonotype was seen many times. The chain joins TRBV7-6 to TRBJ2-7; tentative D call: TRBD2 (6 bases). The germline CDR1 and CDR2 sequences are SGHVS and FNYEAQ. V was pared by 6 bases and J by 3 bases, with 18 bases between. The CDR3 has 15 residues. The CDR3: CASSSWRGDHYEQYF. Here the CDR3 DNA reads TGTGCCAGCAGTTCCTGGCGGGGAGATCACTACGAGCAGTACTTC.

This clonotype was seen repeatedly, ten times or more. V usage is TRBV28 and J usage is TRBJ1-1, with 9 bases identical to TRBD1. Trimming removed 5 bases from V and 4 bases from J; junction bases left unmatched: 11. The V gene's germline CDR1 is MDHEN and CDR2 SYDVKM. The CDR3 is 16 residues long. The CDR3 DNA follows: TGTGCCAGCAGTAGAGGGACAGGGAACGTGGGCACTGAAGCTTTCTTT. This sequence encodes CASSRGTGNVGTEAFF.

This clonotype has ten or more counts. The chain combines TRBV7-2 with TRBJ1-3; tentative D call: TRBD1 (5 bases). Germline lookup yields CDR1 SGHTA and CDR2 FQGNSA. Trimming took 7 bases from V and 2 from J, leaving 9 bases between them. The CDR3 length is 13 residues. The CDR3 DNA reads as TGTGCCAGCACCCCGGGGGCTGGAAACACCATATATTTT. Its protein is CASTPGAGNTIYF.

About this clonotype: With a much larger clone just one base away, this may be a read error. The chain links TRBV20-1 to TRBJ1-4; D gene uncertain. The germline gives CDR1 DFQATT, CDR2 SNEGSKA (reference sequence). The CDR3 spans 15 residues. The CDR3 spells CSAPLGSSTNEKLYF. DNA of the CDR3: TGCAGTGCCCCGCTCGGCAGCTCAACTAATGAAAAACTGTATTTT.

The V call is TRBV2, the J call TRBJ2-1; TRBD2 might be the D (5 bases). CDR1 is SNHLY and CDR2 is FYNNEI in the germline V gene. V shed 7 bases and J shed 4 bases, with 11 bases lying between them. CDR3 size: 13 residues. Written as DNA, the CDR3 is TGTGCCAGCACTCAACTAGGTTACAATGAGCAGTTCTTC. It specifies CASTQLGYNEQFF.

This clonotype was seen many times. J is TRBJ2-7 and V is TRBV12-3 or TRBV12-4; 11 positions agree with TRBD1. The CDR3 is 16 amino acids. The V gene end was trimmed by 3 bases and the J gene end by 2 bases; junction bases not matched to a gene: 6. In DNA, the CDR3 is TGTGCCAGCAGTTTCGTAGGGGGACAGGGGGCCTACGAGCAGTACTTC. Encoded protein: CASSFVGGQGAYEQYF.

This clonotype was found many times. The rearrangement links TRBV5-4 to TRBJ1-6; the D gene is possibly TRBD1 (5 bases). Trimming stripped 0 bases from V and 7 bases from J, with 14 bases between. The V gene's germline CDR1 is SGHNT and CDR2 YYREEE (reference sequence). This CDR3 spans 16 amino acids. Here the CDR3 reads CASSLEGRQMNSPLHF. The DNA of the CDR3 is TGTGCCAGCAGCTTGGAGGGGCGGCAGATGAATTCACCCCTCCACTTT.

Only a few counts were recorded for this clonotype. This chain links TRBV30 with TRBJ1-1; D is ambiguous. This CDR3 has 13 amino acids. Germline CDR1 GTSNPN, CDR2 SVGIG (reference sequence). The V gene lost 0 bases and the J gene lost 0 bases, with 5 bases spanning the gap. The CDR3 reads CAWSVGMNTEAFF. The CDR3 bases are TGTGCCTGGAGTGTGGGGATGAACACTGAAGCTTTCTTT.

This clonotype has at least ten counts. The J gene is TRBJ1-2, the V gene TRBV7-8, with 8 bases aligning to TRBD1. The V gene's germline CDR1 is SGHVS and CDR2 FQNEAQ. This CDR3 is 13 amino acids long. After removal of 4 bases from V and 4 bases from J, the junction contained 2 bases not matched to a gene. CDR3 sequence: CASSSGQGYGYTF. The CDR3 nucleotides are TGTGCCAGCAGCTCCGGACAGGGCTATGGCTACACCTTC.

This clonotype appeared many times. Here the CDR3 reads CASSLGKQGMGTQYF. As DNA, the CDR3 is TGTGCCAGCAGCTTAGGAAAACAGGGGATGGGTACGCAGTATTTT. J is TRBJ2-3 and V is TRBV7-2, with TRBD1 matching 7 bases. V lost 1 base and J lost 8; bases outside the gene matches: 9. The CDR3 is made up of 15 amino acids. Germline assignment: CDR1 SGHTA and CDR2 FQGNSA.

This clonotype came up a few times. The CDR3 coding sequence is TGTGCCAGTTTAAGGGGCGGCTATGGCTACACCTTC. Amino acid sequence: CASLRGGYGYTF. V gene TRBV28 combines with J gene TRBJ1-2, with a possible D match to TRBD1 (5 bases). Germline V gene data show CDR1 as MDHEN and CDR2 as SYDVKM. The ends were cut back, 9 bases at V and 4 bases at J, with 12 bases in the middle. The CDR3 has 12 amino acids.

Ten or more counts support this clonotype. The gene calls are TRBV5-4 and TRBJ1-6; 9 nucleotides align to TRBD1. Trimming cost V 4 bases and J 5 bases; bases outside gene matches: 7. CDR1 SGHNT and CDR2 YYREEE come from the germline V gene (reference sequence). The CDR3 consists of 16 residues. The chain's CDR3 is CASSPTGGADNSPLHF. The CDR3 region has the DNA TGTGCCAGCAGCCCAACAGGGGGCGCAGATAATTCACCCCTCCACTTT.

In its sample, this clonotype was seen many times. The chain uses TRBV19 and TRBJ1-1; unclear D gene. Trimming took off 6 bases at V and 4 bases at J, with 12 bases between the two ends. Germline V gives CDR1 LNHDA, CDR2 SQIVND (reference sequence). The CDR3 sequence is 13 residues long. The CDR3 DNA follows: TGTGCCAGTAGCCAAGGACGGGGCACTGAAGCTTTCTTT. As protein: CASSQGRGTEAFF.

This clonotype was counted ten times or more. The V gene is TRBV7-2, the J gene TRBJ1-1; D gene uncertain. Germline V lookup: CDR1 SGHTA, CDR2 FQGNSA. Trimming took 5 bases from V and 3 from J, leaving 13 bases between them. The CDR3 is 14 residues long. CDR3 DNA sequence: TGTGCCAGCAGCACCGGCCGGGGTTACACTGAAGCTTTCTTT. Protein product: CASSTGRGYTEAFF.

There are many counts of this clonotype. This sequence joins TRBV7-2 and TRBJ1-1; D may be TRBD1 (5 bases). The V gene lost 0 bases and the J gene lost 0 bases, with 11 bases spanning the gap. The germline V gene encodes CDR1 SGHTA and CDR2 FQGNSA. The CDR3 runs 16 residues. CDR3 sequence (DNA): TGTGCCAGCAGCTTAGCTACGGGGCTCATGAACACTGAAGCTTTCTTT. This encodes CASSLATGLMNTEAFF.

This clonotype was counted many times. V is TRBV7-6 and J is TRBJ2-1, with 12 nucleotides matching TRBD2. Germline CDR1 reads SGHVS; CDR2 reads FNYEAQ. The V gene end was trimmed by 2 bases and the J gene end by 7 bases; junction bases not matched to a gene: 3. This CDR3 region has 15 residues. CDR3 amino acids: CASSLPSGGANEQFF. DNA of the CDR3: TGTGCCAGCAGCTTACCTAGCGGGGGGGCGAATGAGCAGTTCTTC.